The T cell receptor (beta chain) under discussion was sequenced for a study of cytomegalovirus exposure and HLA in healthy donors. Use of 60 Vbeta and 13 Jbeta primers characterized the PCR. TCRdb's copy holds only in-frame clones and misses some; the assay was immunoSEQ multiplex PCR. This sample carries approximately 130,000 clones, around 70% of them seen once, and the ten largest clones take about 2.4%. The CDR3 consists of 17 residues. The germline V gene encodes CDR1 SGHRS and CDR2 YFSETQ. V lost 3 bases to trimming and J lost 0 bases, with 13 bases between them. The V call is TRBV5-1, the J call TRBJ1-6; D is unresolved. The source material was PBMCs. The TCR sequence derives from a woman aged 55-69 years in good health and CMV-seropositive. Written as DNA, the CDR3 is TGCGCCAGCAGCTATGACCCGGAGAGCTCCTATAATTCACCCCTCCACTTT. This translates into CASSYDPESSYNSPLHF. The variable domain in full, with the rest retrieved from reference TRBV5-1 and TRBJ1-6, is KAGVTQTPRYLIKTRGQQVTLSCSPISGHRSVSWYQQTPGQGLQFLFEYFSETQRNKGNFPGRFSGRQFSNSRSEMNVSTLELGDSALYLCASSYDPESSYNSPLHFGNGTRLTVT.